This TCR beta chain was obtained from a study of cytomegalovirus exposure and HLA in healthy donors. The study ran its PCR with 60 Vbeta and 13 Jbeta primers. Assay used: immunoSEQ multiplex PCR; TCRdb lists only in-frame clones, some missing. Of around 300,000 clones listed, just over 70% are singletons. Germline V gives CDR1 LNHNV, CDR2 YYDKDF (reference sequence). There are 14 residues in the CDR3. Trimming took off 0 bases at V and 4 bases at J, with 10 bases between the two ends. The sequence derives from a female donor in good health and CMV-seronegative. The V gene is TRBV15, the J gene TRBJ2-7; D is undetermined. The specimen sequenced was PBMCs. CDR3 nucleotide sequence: TGTGCCACCAGCAGAGAATATTCGGAGTACGAGCAGTACTTC. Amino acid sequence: CATSREYSEYEQYF.